This T cell receptor beta chain is drawn from a study of regulatory T cells in long-lasting Graves disease (dated by TCRdb to the early 2020s). Some background on the complete study: To count as having persistent Graves' disease, a patient had to have received antithyroid drug treatment for over 5 years with TSH receptor autoantibodies remaining persistently positive. A total of roughly 35 samples underwent TCR sequencing: about 13 from persistent and roughly 20 from newly diagnosed Graves' disease patients. The study was conducted in China and was registered as a clinical trial. This study used TCR sequencing and RNA sequencing of peripheral blood to compare persistent Graves' disease patients against newly diagnosed Graves' disease patients. Antithyroid drugs had been taken for approximately 10 years on average by persistent Graves' disease patients in the clinical cohort.

Worth noting for this clonotype: The antigen it binds to is not known. The record has no base qualities; no much larger clone is one base away.

General findings and caveats noted by the study authors: The small sample size was acknowledged by the authors as a limitation that may reduce accuracy. A larger number of public clonotypes was shared among persistent patients (fewer than 3,000) than among newly diagnosed patients (around 890). Persistent disease showed preferential use of TRBV28, TRBJ1-2 and TRBJ2-5, whereas newly diagnosed disease favored TRBV20-1 and TRBJ2-1. Compared with newly diagnosed patients, patients with persistent Graves' disease had lower TCR Shannon entropy and fewer highly expanded clones, which suggests clonal expansion. Because the primary lesion, thyroid tissue, could not be accessed, the study looked at peripheral blood alone. Sequencing and analysis were limited to the TCR beta chain.

The intended sense of this specimen's time point label: persistent/refractory GD, antithyroid drugs over 5 years with positive TRAb. For both TCR sequencing and RNA sequencing, RNA was extracted from PBMCs using TRIzol. The diagnosis of Graves' disease was made according to American Thyroid Association guidelines. Recruitment of patients was carried out at an endocrinology department in Xi'an, China. Each patient gave around 9 milliliters of peripheral blood, collected in an EDTA anticoagulant tube. Ficoll Paque Plus density gradient separation was used to isolate PBMCs, and no additional T cell sorting was done. RNA quality was checked with an Agilent 2100 Bioanalyzer and agarose gel, and concentration with a NanoDrop 2000. Its CDR3 holds 13 amino acids, cysteine through phenylalanine. Kept here is only the CDR3 DNA, which spans 39 bases and is read in frame from base 1. Deletion took 4 bases off V and 0 bases off J, with a span of 4 bases between the germline ends. CDR1 is given as MDHEN and CDR2 as SYDVKM, both from the germline V gene.

The library was generated by multiplex PCR. Sequenced using an Illumina HiSeq 4000. iRepertoire HTBI primers and Arm-PCR amplification of CDR3 regions were used to construct TCR beta libraries. Before sequencing, the PCR products underwent gel purification. For the original study's pipeline: A total of roughly 65 TRBV and 14 TRBJ segments were identified across samples and were used for gene usage analysis of CDR3 amino acid clonotypes. COPE and FqMerger were used to merge filtered high-quality paired reads into contigs. BLAST was used to align contigs to IMGT TRBV, TRBD and TRBJ reference genes, with CDR3 defined following IMGT. Any clonotype with a frequency above 0.1% was classified as a highly expanded clone. Shannon entropy served as the measure of repertoire diversity, while the Gini coefficient captured V-J evenness. A clonotype found in more than one individual was treated as public. The public sequencing data were trimmed at Q25 with fastp and processed into clonotypes with MiXCR by TCRdb, which kept only in-frame beta chains. Every distinct CDR3 protein forms one entry, paired with its most common genes and DNA. The V and J calls come from TCRdb's annotation, not from the publication. This sample holds approximately 360,000 distinct CDR3 sequences; approximately 23% were observed only once. 25% to 35% of the sample comes from the top ten.

The chain is encoded by TRBV28 joined to TRBJ2-1; the D gene cannot be named for sure. Sequencing was performed on peripheral blood mononuclear cells (PBMCs), taken when the disease was refractory, from a patient treated with antithyroid drugs. The TCR comes from a woman between 40 and 50 years old with Graves disease. Donor details come from another sample of the same person, matched by shared clones. The DNA sequence is TGTGCCAGCAGTTCTGGCTCCTACAATGAGCAGTTCTTC. Translated, this gives CASSSGSYNEQFF.